The present T cell receptor (beta chain) was sequenced within a study of cytomegalovirus exposure and HLA in healthy donors listed by TCRdb under 2017. Regarding the complete study: According to a later analysis, one platform produced both the roughly 110 validation repertoires and the roughly 640 repertoires of the first cohort. The study was designed to test whether signatures of past pathogen exposure could be identified by cataloging public T cell receptors. Along with the roughly 670-subject first cohort, a separate validation cohort of 120 different subjects was used. High-throughput TCR immunosequencing, statistical association of individual TCRs with disease status, and machine learning were combined to predict cytomegalovirus infection status. The investigation overall reported the following: All 120 or so repertoires were used to score co-occurrence in the validation cohort in a later analysis, because that analysis had no HLA typing for the cohort. Most TCR sequences were observed very rarely across donors, whereas some public TCRs were present in many individuals. In vitro tests confirmed that a few of the cytomegalovirus-associated TCR beta chains recognize cytomegalovirus antigens. According to the authors, the approach could potentially be generalized to other disease states and immunological phenotypes. The study listed 150 to 200 TCR beta chains as associated with cytomegalovirus. The classifier was reported to diagnose cytomegalovirus status with high specificity and sensitivity in both the original cohort and the validation cohort. Subsequent analysis determined that TCRs grouped into clusters in the first cohort also showed a tendency toward co-occurrence across the roughly 120 validation repertoires, and 94% of cluster scores exceeded 0.

The count of this clone is one. Its antigen is not yet known. No base-level quality is on record; no much larger clone is a single base apart. V and J are trimmed by 4 bases and 7 bases, and the gene matches miss 5 bases of the junction. CDR3 length: 15 amino acids, cysteine to phenylalanine. The CDR3 DNA has 45 bases and is translated from base 1. CDR1 SGHRS and CDR2 YFSETQ were looked up in the germline V gene. Libraries were constructed by the immunoSEQ multiplex PCR assay. In the paper's pipeline: A statistical classification framework was built to diagnose cytomegalovirus status from the catalog of TCR beta chain sequences. TCRdb retrieved this table from immuneACCESS and kept in-frame rearrangements only. Not all clones are present; in checked studies, unresolved V genes account for under half, and no reason is known for the remainder. Clone size and the V and J calls come from that table; the DNA yielded D and trimming. This sample comprises roughly 150,000 clones, 85% to 90% of them detected only once. Approximately 10% of the sample belongs to the ten largest clones.

The donors belonged to the validation cohort of under 150 subjects, which was separate from the roughly 670-subject first cohort. The TCR was taken from a woman under 30 in good health and CMV-seropositive. The material sequenced was PBMCs. The chain is made from TRBV5-1 and TRBJ2-1; TRBD2 matches 13 bases in the middle. The CDR3 reads as follows: CASSDGTSGNNEQFF. DNA sequence: TGCGCCAGCAGCGATGGGACTAGCGGGAATAATGAGCAGTTCTTC.